The TCR beta chain described here comes from a study of graft-versus-host responses after intestinal transplantation. V lost 4 bases, J lost 1 base, and 16 bases stayed unmatched. CDR1 is SSHAT and CDR2 is FNYEAQ in the germline V gene (reference sequence). This CDR3 is 20 amino acids long. TCRdb's table, derived via immunoSEQ multiplex PCR, lists solely in-frame clones and lacks some. The table lists around 120,000 clones, 85% to 95% of them singletons, with 3% to 3.5% in the top ten. To note about this clone: Its antigen is not known.

The sample consisted of unstimulated CD8+ T cells sorted from spleen or lymph node cells, taken before intestinal transplant. V gene TRBV7-7 combines with J gene TRBJ2-5, with 12 nucleotides matching TRBD2. The receptor comes from a human donor who received an intestinal transplant. CDR3 sequence: CASSYYPFLAGGIPQETQYF. The CDR3 DNA reads as TGTGCCAGCAGCTATTACCCCTTTCTAGCGGGAGGGATTCCCCAAGAGACCCAGTACTTC.